Shown below are 2 T cell receptor beta chains from a single sample sequenced in a study of PD-1 blockade in classical Hodgkin lymphoma. Time point: cycle 4 day 1 (C4D1), after less than 7 weeks of nivolumab. Every patient had relapsed following autologous stem cell transplantation, and cohorts differed in brentuximab vedotin exposure. Using immunoSEQ multiplex PCR, the repertoire was profiled, and TCRdb retains in-frame clones only, with some absent. The sample carries roughly 48,000 clones, approximately 86% recorded once. The specimen comprised peripheral blood mononuclear cells (PBMCs), sampled before the fourth cycle of nivolumab. These receptor sequences come from a human donor with classical Hodgkin lymphoma.

There are a few counts of this clone. The chain uses TRBV4-2 and TRBJ2-2; 10 bases line up with TRBD1. Trimming at V came to 5 bases and at J to 3 bases, leaving 3 bases not matched to a gene. This CDR3 is 15 amino acids long. Looked up from germline, CDR1 is LGHNA and CDR2 is YNFKEQ. The CDR3: CASSEGTGDTGELFF. In nucleotides, the CDR3 is TGTGCCAGCAGCGAAGGGACAGGGGACACCGGGGAGCTGTTTTTT.

There are a few counts of this clone. The chain is built from TRBV7-2 and TRBJ1-5; D call uncertain. Trimming took off 4 bases at V and 5 bases at J, with 9 bases between the two ends. The CDR3 has 13 residues. Germline CDR1 is SGHTA and CDR2 is FQGNSA. CDR3 sequence reads: CASSWGIDQPQHF. CDR3 in DNA: TGTGCCAGCAGCTGGGGTATTGATCAGCCCCAGCATTTT.